This TCR beta chain was documented in a study of cytomegalovirus exposure and HLA in healthy donors. The method was immunoSEQ multiplex PCR; TCRdb's version includes in-frame clones alone and lacks a portion of them. The sample records 100,000 to 150,000 clones, about 89% being singletons. This clone was found a few times. The antigen is undetermined. J lost 0 bases, V lost 3 bases, and 12 bases had no gene match. Germline V CDR1 and CDR2: SGHRS, YFSETQ. This CDR3 contains 19 residues. Study results and limitations: It was 150 to 200 TCR beta chains that were listed as cytomegalovirus-associated.

The sequence derives from a woman under 30 in good health and CMV-seronegative. V and J are TRBV5-1 and TRBJ2-6; 7 bases align to TRBD1. The source material was PBMCs. The CDR3 spells CASSSLGQGVSSGANVLTF. CDR3 bases: TGCGCCAGCAGCTCTCTCGGCCAGGGGGTCTCCTCTGGGGCCAACGTCCTGACTTTC.